This T cell receptor beta chain is drawn from a study of beta chain features in type 1 diabetes. Each donor gave one heparinised blood draw averaging around 120 mL. CD4+ cells of the naive, central memory, regulatory and stem cell-like memory types were sorted via CD45RO/CCR7/CD25/CD127/CD95/CD27. This clone appeared a few times. Antigen specificity is unknown. V was cut by 0 bases and J by 0 bases, with 10 bases left in between. The CDR3 spans 15 residues. Per the germline V gene, CDR1 is SGHNT and CDR2 is YYREEE (reference sequence). The study, taken as a whole, reports: TCRB repertoires of naive, central memory and Treg cells appeared more similar among patients than among healthy donors. Moderate but significant shortening of TCRB CDR3s was recorded in all four CD4+ subsets from Type 1 diabetes patients.

The investigators reverse transcribed all of the isolated RNA, so they sequenced expressed TCRB transcripts. Sequencing used immunoSEQ multiplex PCR; TCRdb keeps in-frame clones, though not all of them. The repertoire holds approximately 600,000 clones, roughly 12% seen once, with around 0.12% in the top ten. Sequencing was performed on naive CD4+ T cells from blood. This TCR was sampled from a man younger than 40 with type 1 diabetes. This rearrangement joins TRBV5-4 to TRBJ2-7; D gene ambiguous. The CDR3 bases are TGTGCCAGCAGCTTGGACGTACAAAGCTCCTACGAGCAGTACTTC. This gives the protein CASSLDVQSSYEQYF.